The source of this T cell receptor (beta chain) is a study of T cell responses to AZD1222 COVID-19 vaccine. Looked up from germline, CDR1 is SGHNT and CDR2 is YYREEE (reference sequence). Trimming pared 4 bases from V and 0 bases from J, leaving 7 bases between. CDR3 length: 13 amino acids. Whole-study results and caveats: Baseline serology detected seropositivity in only six AZD1222 recipients.

Sequencing was performed with immunoSEQ multiplex PCR; in TCRdb, only in-frame clones are kept and a portion is missing. The sample holds 80,000 or so clones, 87% seen once. This clone was found many times. Antigen specificity is unknown. The rearrangement links TRBV5-4 to TRBJ1-2, with D hard to call. Material: peripheral blood, obtained on day 0 of AZD1222 vaccination. This sequence was found in an adult in good health. CDR3 in amino acids: CASSLISNYGYTF. The CDR3 coding sequence is TGTGCCAGCAGCCTGATTTCTAACTATGGCTACACCTTC.